This T cell receptor beta chain was retrieved from a study of blood T cell repertoires in COVID-19. This CDR3 comprises 14 residues. The germline CDR1 and CDR2 sequences are SGDLS and YYNGEE. Trimming cost V 3 bases and J 4 bases; bases outside gene matches: 4. Only in-frame clones appear in the TCRdb table, and some are missing; sequencing was by immunoSEQ multiplex PCR. The sample holds hundreds of thousands of clones; roughly 86% are singletons and the top ten take approximately 1%. This clone was seen more than once but under ten times. The chain links TRBV9 to TRBJ1-2; TRBD1 matches at 9 bases. This TCR was recovered from a woman aged 30 to 39 who had recovered from COVID-19. Sequencing used PBMCs or T cells enriched from blood (not recorded which). CDR3 nucleotides: TGTGCCAGCAGCGCCGGGACAGGGACCTATGGCTACACCTTC. Amino acid sequence: CASSAGTGTYGYTF. Full variable domain (remainder filled in from reference TRBV9 and TRBJ1-2): DSGVTQTPKHLITATGQRVTLRCSPRSGDLSVYWYQQSLDQGLQFLIQYYNGEERAKGNILERFSAQQFPDLHSELNLSSLELGDSALYFCASSAGTGTYGYTFGSGTRLTVV.